The 2 T cell receptor beta chains listed next were all sequenced from one sample in a study of blood T cell repertoires in COVID-19. Here immunoSEQ multiplex PCR was the method, and the copy in TCRdb shows in-frame clones only, minus some. This sample has about 210,000 clones, with roughly 85% found just once. Sequencing was performed on peripheral blood. The receptors derive from a woman aged 70-85 years with COVID-19, enrolled during active disease.

The chain employs TRBV29-1 and TRBJ1-2; the D gene is possibly TRBD1 (6 bases). Germline V gene lookup returns CDR1 SQVTM and CDR2 ANQGSEA. The CDR3 loop spans 18 amino acids. Trimming left V 6 bases short and J 4 bases short, with 30 bases between. The DNA for the CDR3 is TGCAGCGTGGCCTTTTTGCCCCCCCAGGGGTGGGGGAGCTATGGCTACACCTTC. Translating it yields CSVAFLPPQGWGSYGYTF.

The chain combines TRBV4-1 with TRBJ1-2, with D possibly TRBD1 on 6 matching bases. CDR3 length equals 13 residues. Germline CDR1 and CDR2: MGHRA and YSYEKL. Trimming took off 4 bases at V and 4 bases at J, with 10 bases between the two ends. The CDR3 DNA sequence: TGCGCCAGCAGCCCAGGGGAGGGCTATGGCTACACCTTC. Its protein product is CASSPGEGYGYTF.